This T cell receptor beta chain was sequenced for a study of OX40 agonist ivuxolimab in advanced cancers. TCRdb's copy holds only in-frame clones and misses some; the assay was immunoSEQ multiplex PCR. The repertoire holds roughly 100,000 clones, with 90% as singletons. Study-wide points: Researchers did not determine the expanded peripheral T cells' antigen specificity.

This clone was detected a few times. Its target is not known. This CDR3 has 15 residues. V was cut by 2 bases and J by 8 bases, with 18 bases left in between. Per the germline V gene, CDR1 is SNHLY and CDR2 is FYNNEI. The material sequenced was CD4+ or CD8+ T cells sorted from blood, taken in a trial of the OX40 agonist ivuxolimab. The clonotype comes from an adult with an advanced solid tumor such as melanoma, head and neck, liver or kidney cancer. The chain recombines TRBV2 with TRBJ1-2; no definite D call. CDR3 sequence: CASSEPRRGAAGYTF. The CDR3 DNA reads TGTGCCAGCAGTGAACCCCGGCGGGGAGCCGCGGGCTACACCTTC.